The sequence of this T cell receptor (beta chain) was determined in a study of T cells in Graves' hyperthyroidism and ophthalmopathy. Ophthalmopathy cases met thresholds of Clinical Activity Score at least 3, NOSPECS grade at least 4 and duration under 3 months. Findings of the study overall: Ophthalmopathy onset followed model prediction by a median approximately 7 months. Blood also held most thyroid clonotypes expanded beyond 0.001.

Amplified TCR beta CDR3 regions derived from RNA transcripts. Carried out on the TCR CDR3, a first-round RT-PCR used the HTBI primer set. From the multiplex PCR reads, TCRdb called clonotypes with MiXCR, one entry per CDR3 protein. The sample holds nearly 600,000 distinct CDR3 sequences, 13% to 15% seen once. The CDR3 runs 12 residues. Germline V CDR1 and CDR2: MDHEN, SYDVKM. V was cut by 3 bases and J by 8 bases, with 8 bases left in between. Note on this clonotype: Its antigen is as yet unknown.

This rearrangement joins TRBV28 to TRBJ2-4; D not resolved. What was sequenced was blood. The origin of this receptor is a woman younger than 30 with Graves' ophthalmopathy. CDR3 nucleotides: TGTGCCAGCAGTTTTATCGGTTACATTCAGTACTTC. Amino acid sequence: CASSFIGYIQYF.